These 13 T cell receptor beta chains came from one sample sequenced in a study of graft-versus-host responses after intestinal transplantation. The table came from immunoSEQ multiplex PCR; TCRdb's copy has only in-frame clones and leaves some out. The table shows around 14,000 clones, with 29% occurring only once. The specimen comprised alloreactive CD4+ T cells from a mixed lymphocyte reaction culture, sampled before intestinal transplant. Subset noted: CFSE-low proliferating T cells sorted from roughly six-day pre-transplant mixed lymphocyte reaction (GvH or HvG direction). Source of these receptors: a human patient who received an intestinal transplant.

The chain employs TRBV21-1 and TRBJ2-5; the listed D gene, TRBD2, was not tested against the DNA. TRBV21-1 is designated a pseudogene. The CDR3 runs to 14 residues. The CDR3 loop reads CATYSGRNQETQYF. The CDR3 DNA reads TGTGCCACTTATAGCGGGAGGAATCAAGAGACCCAGTACTTC.

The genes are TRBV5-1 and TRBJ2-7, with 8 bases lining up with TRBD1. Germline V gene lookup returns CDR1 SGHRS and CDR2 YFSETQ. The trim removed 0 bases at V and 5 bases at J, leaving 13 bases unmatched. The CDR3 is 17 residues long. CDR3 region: CASSLASGVRGHDEQYF. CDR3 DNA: TGCGCCAGCAGCTTGGCATCAGGTGTCAGGGGGCATGACGAGCAGTACTTC. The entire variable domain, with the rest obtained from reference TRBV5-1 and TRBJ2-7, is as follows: KAGVTQTPRYLIKTRGQQVTLSCSPISGHRSVSWYQQTPGQGLQFLFEYFSETQRNKGNFPGRFSGRQFSNSRSEMNVSTLELGDSALYLCASSLASGVRGHDEQYFGPGTRLTVT.

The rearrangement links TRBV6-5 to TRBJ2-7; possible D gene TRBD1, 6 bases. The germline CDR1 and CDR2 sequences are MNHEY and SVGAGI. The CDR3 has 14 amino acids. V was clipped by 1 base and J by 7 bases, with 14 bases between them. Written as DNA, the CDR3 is TGTGCCAGCAGTTACTTTCTGGGGGCGGGTGAGCAGTACTTC. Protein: CASSYFLGAGEQYF.

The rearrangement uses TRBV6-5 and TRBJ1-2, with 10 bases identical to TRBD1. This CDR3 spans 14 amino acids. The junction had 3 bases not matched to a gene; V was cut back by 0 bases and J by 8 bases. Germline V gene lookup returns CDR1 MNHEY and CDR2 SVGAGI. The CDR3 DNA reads TGTGCCAGCAGTTACTCTGGGACAGGGGTGGGCTACACCTTC. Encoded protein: CASSYSGTGVGYTF.

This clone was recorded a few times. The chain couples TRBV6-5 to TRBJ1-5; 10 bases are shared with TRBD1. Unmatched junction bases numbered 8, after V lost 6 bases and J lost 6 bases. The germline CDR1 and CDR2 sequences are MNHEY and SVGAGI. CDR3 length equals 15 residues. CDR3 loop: CASSWTGGKGQPQHF. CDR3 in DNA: TGTGCCAGCAGCTGGACAGGGGGTAAGGGTCAGCCCCAGCATTTT.

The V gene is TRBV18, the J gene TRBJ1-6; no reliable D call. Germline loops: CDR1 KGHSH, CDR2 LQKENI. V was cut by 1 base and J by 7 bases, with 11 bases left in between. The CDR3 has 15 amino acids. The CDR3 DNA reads TGTGCCAGCTCACCACGAAGGGAATACAATTCACCCCTCCACTTT. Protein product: CASSPRREYNSPLHF.

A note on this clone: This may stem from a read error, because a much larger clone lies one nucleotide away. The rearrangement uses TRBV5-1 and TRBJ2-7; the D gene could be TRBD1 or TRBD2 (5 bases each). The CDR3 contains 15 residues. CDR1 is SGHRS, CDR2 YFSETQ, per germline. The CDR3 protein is CASSLYGTDNYGQYF. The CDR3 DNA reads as TGCGCCAGCAGCTTGTACGGGACGGATAACTACGGGCAGTACTTC.

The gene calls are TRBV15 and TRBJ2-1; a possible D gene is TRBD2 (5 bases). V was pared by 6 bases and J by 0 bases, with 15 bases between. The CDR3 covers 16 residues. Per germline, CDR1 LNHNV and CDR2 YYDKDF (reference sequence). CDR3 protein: CATSRISSLSYNEQFF. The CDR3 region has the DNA TGTGCCACCAGTCGAATCTCTAGCCTCTCCTACAATGAGCAGTTCTTC.

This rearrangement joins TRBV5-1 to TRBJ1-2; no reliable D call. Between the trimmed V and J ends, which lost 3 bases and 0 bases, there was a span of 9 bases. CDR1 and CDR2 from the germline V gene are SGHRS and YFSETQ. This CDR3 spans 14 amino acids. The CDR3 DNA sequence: TGCGCCAGCAGCTCGGACGGAGCTAACTATGGCTACACCTTC. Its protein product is CASSSDGANYGYTF.

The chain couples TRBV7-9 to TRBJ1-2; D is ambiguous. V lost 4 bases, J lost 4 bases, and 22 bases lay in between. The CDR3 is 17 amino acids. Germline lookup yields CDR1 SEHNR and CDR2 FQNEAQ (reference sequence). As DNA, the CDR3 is TGTGCCAGCAGCTGGCGAGTACACCATGGAAAGACCTATGGCTACACCTTC. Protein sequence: CASSWRVHHGKTYGYTF.

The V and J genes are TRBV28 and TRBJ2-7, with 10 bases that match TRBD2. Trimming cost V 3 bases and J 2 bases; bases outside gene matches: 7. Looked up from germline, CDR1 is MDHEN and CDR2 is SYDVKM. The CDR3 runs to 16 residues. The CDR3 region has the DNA TGTGCCAGCAGTTTCCCCGCTAGCGGGAGAGCCTACGAGCAGTACTTC. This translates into CASSFPASGRAYEQYF.

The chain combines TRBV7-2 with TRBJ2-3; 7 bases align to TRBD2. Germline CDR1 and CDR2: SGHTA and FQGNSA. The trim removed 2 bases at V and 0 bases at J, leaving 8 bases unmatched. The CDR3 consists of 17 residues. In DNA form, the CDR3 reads TGTGCCAGCAGCTTATTTAGGGCTAGCGGTAGCACAGATACGCAGTATTTT. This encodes CASSLFRASGSTDTQYF.

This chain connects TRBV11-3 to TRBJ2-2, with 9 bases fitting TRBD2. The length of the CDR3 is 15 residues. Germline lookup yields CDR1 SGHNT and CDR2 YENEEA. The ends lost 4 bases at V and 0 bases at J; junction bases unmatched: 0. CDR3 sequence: CASSSSGTNTGELFF. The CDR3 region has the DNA TGTGCCAGCAGCTCTAGCGGGACGAACACCGGGGAGCTGTTTTTT.